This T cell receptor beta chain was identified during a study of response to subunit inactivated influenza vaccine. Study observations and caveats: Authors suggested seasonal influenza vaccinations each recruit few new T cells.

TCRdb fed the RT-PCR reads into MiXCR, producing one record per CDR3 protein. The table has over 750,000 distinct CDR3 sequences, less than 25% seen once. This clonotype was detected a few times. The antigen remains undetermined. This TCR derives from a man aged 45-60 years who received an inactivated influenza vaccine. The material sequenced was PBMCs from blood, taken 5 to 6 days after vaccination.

In nucleotides, the CDR3 is TGCGCCAGCAGCTTGGAACCGGTGGGGACCAGTGAGCAGTTCTTC. Translating gives CASSLEPVGTSEQFF. V usage is TRBV5-1 and J usage is TRBJ2-1, with D perhaps assigned TRBD1 or TRBD2 (5 bases each). In germline, CDR1 is SGHRS, CDR2 YFSETQ. The V end was cut by 0 bases, the J end by 9 bases, with 16 bases between. This CDR3 region has 15 residues.